These 9 T cell receptor beta chains came from one sample sequenced in a study of blood T cell repertoires in COVID-19. Assay: immunoSEQ multiplex PCR; the TCRdb copy retains only in-frame clones and omits some. The sample records 350,000 to 400,000 clones, over 85% being singletons. Specimen: PBMCs or T cells enriched from blood (not recorded which). The receptors here all came from a woman aged 30 to 39 who had recovered from COVID-19.

This chain uses TRBV5-1 with TRBJ1-1; D is unresolved. The CDR3 runs 13 residues. From germline, CDR1 is SGHRS and CDR2 YFSETQ. V was clipped by 2 bases and J by 5 bases, with 10 bases between them. In nucleotides, the CDR3 is TGCGCCAGCAGCTTAATCCGGGGTACTGAAGCTTTCTTT. Its translation is CASSLIRGTEAFF.

The gene calls are TRBV5-1 and TRBJ2-5, with 7 bases aligning to TRBD1. The junction had 7 bases not matched to a gene; V was cut back by 3 bases and J by 5 bases. Germline V gene data show CDR1 as SGHRS and CDR2 as YFSETQ. The CDR3 extends over 14 amino acids. The CDR3 sequence is CASSSTGVRETQYF. The CDR3 DNA follows: TGCGCCAGCAGCTCCACAGGGGTAAGGGAGACCCAGTACTTC. Together with reference TRBV5-1 and TRBJ2-5, the CDR3 gives the full variable domain: KAGVTQTPRYLIKTRGQQVTLSCSPISGHRSVSWYQQTPGQGLQFLFEYFSETQRNKGNFPGRFSGRQFSNSRSEMNVSTLELGDSALYLCASSSTGVRETQYFGPGTRLLVL.

The sample holds a few counts of this clone. The V gene is TRBV30, the J gene TRBJ2-2; possibly TRBD1 for D (6 bases). V was clipped by 5 bases and J by 0 bases, with 10 bases between them. CDR1 and CDR2 (germline): GTSNPN, SVGIG (reference sequence). This CDR3 is 14 amino acids long. The CDR3 DNA sequence: TGTGCCTGGGTCAAGGGGGCGAACACCGGGGAGCTGTTTTTT. Translation gives CAWVKGANTGELFF.

This sequence joins TRBV6-5 and TRBJ1-2; D is ambiguous. Between the trimmed V and J ends, which lost 0 bases and 2 bases, there was a span of 7 bases. CDR3 length equals 14 residues. Germline assignment: CDR1 MNHEY and CDR2 SVGAGI. CDR3 in amino acids: CASSYSSENYGYTF. The CDR3 DNA reads as TGTGCCAGCAGTTACTCGTCGGAGAACTATGGCTACACCTTC.

J is TRBJ1-5 and V is TRBV28; 7 bases match TRBD1. The CDR3 loop spans 14 amino acids. Germline CDR1 is MDHEN and CDR2 is SYDVKM. Trimming cost V 5 bases and J 14 bases; bases outside gene matches: 15. As DNA, the CDR3 is TGTGCCAGCAGTCGCGACAGGGTAGTAAGGGGCAAGCATTTT. Protein product: CASSRDRVVRGKHF.

The DNA for the CDR3 is TGTGCCAGTAGCCTGGGCCTTCAAACCGGGGAGCTGTTTTTT. Translating gives CASSLGLQTGELFF. The chain joins TRBV19 to TRBJ2-2; unclear D gene. V lost 6 bases to trimming and J lost 5 bases, with 13 bases between them. The CDR3 consists of 14 residues. CDR1 and CDR2 (germline): LNHDA, SQIVND (reference sequence).

The V gene is TRBV9, the J gene TRBJ2-1, with a possible D match to TRBD1 (6 bases). This CDR3 contains 13 residues. The germline V gene encodes CDR1 SGDLS and CDR2 YYNGEE. Deletions cut 2 bases from V and 5 bases from J, with 8 bases between. CDR3 DNA sequence: TGTGCCAGCAGCGTGAGGGGGAACAATGAGCAGTTCTTC. Encoded protein: CASSVRGNNEQFF.

This rearrangement joins TRBV7-9 to TRBJ2-2; D uncertain. Germline V lookup: CDR1 SEHNR, CDR2 FQNEAQ (reference sequence). This CDR3 spans 13 amino acids. V lost 8 bases and J 2 bases, leaving 9 bases between the germline ends. The CDR3 coding sequence is TGTGCCAGCCAGGCTACAAACACCGGGGAGCTGTTTTTT. This encodes CASQATNTGELFF. The variable domain in full, with the rest retrieved from reference TRBV7-9 and TRBJ2-2, is DTGVSQNPRHKITKRGQNVTFRCDPISEHNRLYWYRQTLGQGPEFLTYFQNEAQLEKSRLLSDRFSAERPKGSFSTLEIQRTEQGDSAMYLCASQATNTGELFFGEGSRLTVL.

The chain combines TRBV24-1 with TRBJ2-1, with D tentatively TRBD1 (5 bases). Looked up from germline, CDR1 is KGHDR and CDR2 is SFDVKD. This CDR3 has 13 residues. Trimming left V 10 bases short and J 6 bases short, with 15 bases between. In DNA form, the CDR3 reads TGTGCCACGTCAGTAGGGGCAGTCAATGAGCAGTTCTTC. The encoded protein is CATSVGAVNEQFF.